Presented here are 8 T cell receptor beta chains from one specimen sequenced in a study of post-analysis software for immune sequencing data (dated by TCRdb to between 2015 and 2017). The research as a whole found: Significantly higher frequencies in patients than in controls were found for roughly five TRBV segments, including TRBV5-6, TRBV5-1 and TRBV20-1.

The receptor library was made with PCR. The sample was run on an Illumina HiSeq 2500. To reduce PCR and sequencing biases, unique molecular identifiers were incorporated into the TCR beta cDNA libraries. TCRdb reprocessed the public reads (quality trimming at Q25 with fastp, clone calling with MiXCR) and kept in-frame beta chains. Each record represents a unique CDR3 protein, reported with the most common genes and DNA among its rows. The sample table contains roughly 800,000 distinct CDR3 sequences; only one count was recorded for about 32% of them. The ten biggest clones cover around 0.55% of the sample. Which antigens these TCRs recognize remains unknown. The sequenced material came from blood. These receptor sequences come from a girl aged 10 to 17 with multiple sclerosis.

The CDR3 region has the DNA TGTGCCAGCAGTTTTTCGACCGGCTACACCTTC. This encodes CASSFSTGYTF. This rearrangement joins TRBV12-3 or TRBV12-4 to TRBJ1-2; D uncertain. Between the trimmed V and J ends, which lost 3 bases and 8 bases, there was a span of 7 bases. This CDR3 comprises 11 residues.

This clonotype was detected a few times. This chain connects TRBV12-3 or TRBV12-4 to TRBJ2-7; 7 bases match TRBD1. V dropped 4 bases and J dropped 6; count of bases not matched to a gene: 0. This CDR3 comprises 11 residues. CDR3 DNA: TGTGCCAGCAGTTACAGGGGCGAGCAGTACTTC. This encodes CASSYRGEQYF.

The CDR3 DNA is TGCGCCAGCAGCTTTTCCGGGACTAGCATCTATGAGCAGTTCTTC. It codes for CASSFSGTSIYEQFF. The chain has TRBV5-1 and TRBJ2-1; 9 positions agree with TRBD2. With 2 bases clipped from V and 8 bases from J, the junction kept 8 bases outside the gene matches. Germline lookup yields CDR1 SGHRS and CDR2 YFSETQ. The CDR3 extends over 15 amino acids.

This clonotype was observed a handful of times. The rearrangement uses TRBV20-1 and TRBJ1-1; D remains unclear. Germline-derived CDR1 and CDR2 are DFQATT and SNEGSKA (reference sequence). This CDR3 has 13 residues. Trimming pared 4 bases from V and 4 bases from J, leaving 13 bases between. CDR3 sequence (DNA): TGCAGTGCTACGACCCCGGATGCCACTGAAGCTTTCTTT. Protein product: CSATTPDATEAFF.

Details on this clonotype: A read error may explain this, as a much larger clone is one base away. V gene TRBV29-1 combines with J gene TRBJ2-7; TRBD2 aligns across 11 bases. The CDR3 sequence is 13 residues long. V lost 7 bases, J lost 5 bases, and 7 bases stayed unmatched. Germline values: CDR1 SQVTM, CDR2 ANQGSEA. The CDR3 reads CSAVTSGRHEQYF. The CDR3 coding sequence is TGCAGCGCTGTAACTAGCGGGAGACACGAGCAGTACTTC.

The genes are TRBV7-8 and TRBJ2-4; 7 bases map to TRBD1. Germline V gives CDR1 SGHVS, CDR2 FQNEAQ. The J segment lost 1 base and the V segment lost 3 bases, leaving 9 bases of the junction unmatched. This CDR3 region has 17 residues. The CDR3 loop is CASSFVPTGAAKNIQYF. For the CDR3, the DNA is TGTGCCAGCAGCTTTGTACCCACAGGGGCGGCCAAAAACATTCAGTACTTC.

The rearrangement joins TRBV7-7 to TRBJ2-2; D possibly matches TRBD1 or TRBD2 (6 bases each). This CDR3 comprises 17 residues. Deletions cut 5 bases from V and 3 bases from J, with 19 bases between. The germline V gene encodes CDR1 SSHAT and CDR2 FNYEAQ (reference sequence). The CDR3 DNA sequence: TGTGCCAGCAGCCGCGGAGGGGGGACGGATTACACCGGGGAGCTGTTTTTT. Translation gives CASSRGGGTDYTGELFF.

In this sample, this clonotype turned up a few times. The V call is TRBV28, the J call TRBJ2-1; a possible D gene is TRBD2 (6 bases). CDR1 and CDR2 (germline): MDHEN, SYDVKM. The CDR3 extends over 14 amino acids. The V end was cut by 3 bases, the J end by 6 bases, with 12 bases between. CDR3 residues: CASSFGGWGNEQFF. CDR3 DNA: TGTGCCAGCAGTTTTGGAGGGTGGGGCAATGAGCAGTTCTTC. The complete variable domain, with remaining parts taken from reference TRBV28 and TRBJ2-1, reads DVKVTQSSRYLVKRTGEKVFLECVQDMDHENMFWYRQDPGLGLRLIYFSYDVKMKEKGDIPEGYSVSREKKERFSLILESASTNQTSMYLCASSFGGWGNEQFFGPGTRLTVL.